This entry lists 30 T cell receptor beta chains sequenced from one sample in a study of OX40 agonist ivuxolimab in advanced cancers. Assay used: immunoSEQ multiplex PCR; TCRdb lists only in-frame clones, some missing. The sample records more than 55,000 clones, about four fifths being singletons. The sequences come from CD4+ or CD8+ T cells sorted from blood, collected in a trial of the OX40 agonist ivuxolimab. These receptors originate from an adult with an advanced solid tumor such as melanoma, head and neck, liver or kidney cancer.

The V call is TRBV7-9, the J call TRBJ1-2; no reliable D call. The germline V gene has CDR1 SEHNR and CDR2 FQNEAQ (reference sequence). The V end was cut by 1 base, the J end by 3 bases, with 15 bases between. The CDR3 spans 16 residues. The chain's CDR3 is CASSLVSGASHYGYTF. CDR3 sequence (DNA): TGTGCCAGCAGCTTAGTTTCCGGCGCGTCACACTATGGCTACACCTTC.

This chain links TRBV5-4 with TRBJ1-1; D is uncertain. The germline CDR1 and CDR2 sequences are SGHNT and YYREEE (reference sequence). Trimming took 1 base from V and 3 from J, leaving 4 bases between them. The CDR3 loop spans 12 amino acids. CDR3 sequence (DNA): TGTGCCAGCAGCTTGATTGACACTGAAGCTTTCTTT. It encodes CASSLIDTEAFF.

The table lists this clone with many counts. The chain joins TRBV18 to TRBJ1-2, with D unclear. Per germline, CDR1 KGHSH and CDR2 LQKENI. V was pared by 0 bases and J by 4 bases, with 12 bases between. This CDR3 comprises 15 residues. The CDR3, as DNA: TGTGCCAGCTCACCACCATCGCCCGCAACCTATGGCTACACCTTC. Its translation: CASSPPSPATYGYTF. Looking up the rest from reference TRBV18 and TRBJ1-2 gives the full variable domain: NAGVMQNPRHLVRRRGQEARLRCSPMKGHSHVYWYRQLPEEGLKFMVYLQKENIIDESGMPKERFSAEFPKEGPSILRIQQVVRGDSAAYFCASSPPSPATYGYTFGSGTRLTVV.

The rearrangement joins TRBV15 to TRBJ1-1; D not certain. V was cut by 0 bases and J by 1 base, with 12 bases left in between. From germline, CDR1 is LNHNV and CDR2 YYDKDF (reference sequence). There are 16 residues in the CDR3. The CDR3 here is CATSRDRRRGNTEAFF. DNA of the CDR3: TGTGCCACCAGCAGAGATCGTCGACGGGGGAACACTGAAGCTTTCTTT.

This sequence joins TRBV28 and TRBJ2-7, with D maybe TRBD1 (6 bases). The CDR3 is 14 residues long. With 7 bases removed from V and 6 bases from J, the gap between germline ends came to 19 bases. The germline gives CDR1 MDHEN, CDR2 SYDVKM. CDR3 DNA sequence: TGTGCCAGCAAAGCCACGGGACAACGCCCCGAGCAGTACTTC. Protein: CASKATGQRPEQYF.

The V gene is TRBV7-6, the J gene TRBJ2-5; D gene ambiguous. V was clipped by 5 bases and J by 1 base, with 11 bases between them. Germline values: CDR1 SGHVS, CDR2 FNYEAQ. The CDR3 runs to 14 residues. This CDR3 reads CASSPWWTQETQYF. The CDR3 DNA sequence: TGTGCCAGCAGCCCCTGGTGGACCCAAGAGACCCAGTACTTC. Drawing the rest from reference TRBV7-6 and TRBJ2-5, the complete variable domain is GAGVSQSPRYKVTKRGQDVALRCDPISGHVSLYWYRQALGQGPEFLTYFNYEAQQDKSGLPNDRFSAERPEGSISTLTIQRTEQRDSAMYRCASSPWWTQETQYFGPGTRLLVL.

CDR3 sequence reads: CASSPRDIYTSPLHF. CDR3 DNA: TGCGCCAGCAGCCCCCGGGACATCTATACCTCACCCCTCCACTTT. The J gene is TRBJ1-6, the V gene TRBV4-3; weak D call: TRBD1 (6 bases). V was pared by 4 bases and J by 10 bases, with 17 bases between. The CDR3 runs 15 residues. Germline CDR1 and CDR2: LGHNA and YSLEER.

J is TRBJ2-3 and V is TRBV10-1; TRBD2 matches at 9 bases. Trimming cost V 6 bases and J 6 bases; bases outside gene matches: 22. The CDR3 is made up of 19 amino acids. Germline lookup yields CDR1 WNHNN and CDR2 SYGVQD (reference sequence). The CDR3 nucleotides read TGCGCCAGCAGGGTTCGGCCGCTAAAGAGCGGGGGGATGGCCGATACGCAGTATTTT. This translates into CASRVRPLKSGGMADTQYF.

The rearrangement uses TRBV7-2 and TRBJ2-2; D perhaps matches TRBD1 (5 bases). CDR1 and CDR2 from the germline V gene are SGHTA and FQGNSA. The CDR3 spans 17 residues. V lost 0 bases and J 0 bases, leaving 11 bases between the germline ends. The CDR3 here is CASSLARTTANTGELFF. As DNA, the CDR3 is TGTGCCAGCAGCTTAGCGAGGACGACAGCGAACACCGGGGAGCTGTTTTTT.

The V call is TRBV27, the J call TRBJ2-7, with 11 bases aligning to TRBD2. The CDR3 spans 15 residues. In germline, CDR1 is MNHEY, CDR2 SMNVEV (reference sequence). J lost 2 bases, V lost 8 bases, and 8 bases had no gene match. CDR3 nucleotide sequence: TGTGCCAGCGCCAGACTAGCGGGACCAACCTACGAGCAGTACTTC. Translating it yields CASARLAGPTYEQYF.

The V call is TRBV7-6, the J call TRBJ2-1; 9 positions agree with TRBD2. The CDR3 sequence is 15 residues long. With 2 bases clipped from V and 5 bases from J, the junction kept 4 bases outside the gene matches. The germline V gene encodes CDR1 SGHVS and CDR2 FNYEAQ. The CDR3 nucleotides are TGTGCCAGCAGCTTAAGCGGGGGGTTAAACAATGAGCAGTTCTTC. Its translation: CASSLSGGLNNEQFF.

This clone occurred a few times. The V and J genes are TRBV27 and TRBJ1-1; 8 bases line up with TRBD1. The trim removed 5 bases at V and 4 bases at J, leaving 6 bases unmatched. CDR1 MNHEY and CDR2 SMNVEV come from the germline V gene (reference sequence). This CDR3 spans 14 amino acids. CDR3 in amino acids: CASSTIDRGTEAFF. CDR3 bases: TGTGCCAGCAGTACAATAGACAGGGGCACTGAAGCTTTCTTT.

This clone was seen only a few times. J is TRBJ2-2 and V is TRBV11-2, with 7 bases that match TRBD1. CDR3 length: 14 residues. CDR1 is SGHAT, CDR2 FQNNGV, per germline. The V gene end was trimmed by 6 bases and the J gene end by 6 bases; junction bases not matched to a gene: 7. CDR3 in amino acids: CASSRQGGPGELFF. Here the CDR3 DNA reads TGTGCCAGCAGTCGACAGGGTGGTCCCGGGGAGCTGTTTTTT.

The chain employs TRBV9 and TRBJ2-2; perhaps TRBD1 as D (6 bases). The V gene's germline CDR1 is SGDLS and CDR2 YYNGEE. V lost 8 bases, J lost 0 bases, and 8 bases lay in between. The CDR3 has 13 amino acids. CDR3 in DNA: TGTGCCAGTAACAGGGCGAACACCGGGGAGCTGTTTTTT. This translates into CASNRANTGELFF.

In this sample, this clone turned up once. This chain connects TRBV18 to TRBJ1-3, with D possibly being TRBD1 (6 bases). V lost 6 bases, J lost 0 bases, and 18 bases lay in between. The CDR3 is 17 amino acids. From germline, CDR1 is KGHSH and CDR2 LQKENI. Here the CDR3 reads CASSKTAGDNSGNTIYF. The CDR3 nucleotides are TGTGCCAGCTCGAAGACCGCAGGGGATAACTCTGGAAACACCATATATTTT.

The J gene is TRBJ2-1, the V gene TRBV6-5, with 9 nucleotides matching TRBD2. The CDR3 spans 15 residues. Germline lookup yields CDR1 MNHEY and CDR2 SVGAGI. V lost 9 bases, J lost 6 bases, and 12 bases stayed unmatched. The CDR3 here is CASRYGGGATNEQFF. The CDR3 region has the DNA TGTGCCAGTCGGTACGGCGGGGGGGCCACCAATGAGCAGTTCTTC.

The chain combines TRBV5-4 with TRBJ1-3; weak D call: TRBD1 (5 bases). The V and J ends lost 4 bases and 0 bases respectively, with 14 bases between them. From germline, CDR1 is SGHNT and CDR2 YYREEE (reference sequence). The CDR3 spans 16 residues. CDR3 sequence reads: CASSQGAGSSGNTIYF. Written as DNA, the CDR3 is TGTGCCAGCAGCCAGGGAGCAGGAAGCTCTGGAAACACCATATATTTT.

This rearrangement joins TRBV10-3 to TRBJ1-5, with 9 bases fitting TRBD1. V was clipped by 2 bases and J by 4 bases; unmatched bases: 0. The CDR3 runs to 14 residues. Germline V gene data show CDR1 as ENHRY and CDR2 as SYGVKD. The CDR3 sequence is CAISEGQGNQPQHF. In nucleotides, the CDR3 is TGTGCCATCAGTGAGGGACAGGGGAATCAGCCCCAGCATTTT.

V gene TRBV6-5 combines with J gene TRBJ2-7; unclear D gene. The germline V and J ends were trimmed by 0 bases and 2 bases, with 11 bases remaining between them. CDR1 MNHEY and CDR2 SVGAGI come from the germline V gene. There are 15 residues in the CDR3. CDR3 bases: TGTGCCAGCAGTTACTCAGGGATTCATCCCTACGAGCAGTACTTC. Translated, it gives CASSYSGIHPYEQYF.

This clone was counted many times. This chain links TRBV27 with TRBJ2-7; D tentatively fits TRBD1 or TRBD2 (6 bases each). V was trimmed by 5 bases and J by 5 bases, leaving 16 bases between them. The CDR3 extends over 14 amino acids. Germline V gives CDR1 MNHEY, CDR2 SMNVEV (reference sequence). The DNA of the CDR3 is TGTGCCAGCAGTACGCCGGGGGCCGTCAACGAGCAGTACTTC. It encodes CASSTPGAVNEQYF.

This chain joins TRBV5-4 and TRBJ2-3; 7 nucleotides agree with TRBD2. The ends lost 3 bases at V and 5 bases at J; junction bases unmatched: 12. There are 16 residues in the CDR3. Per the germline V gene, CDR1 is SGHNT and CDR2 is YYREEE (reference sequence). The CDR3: CASSWGGSGLGDTQYF. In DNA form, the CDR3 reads TGTGCCAGCAGCTGGGGCGGGAGTGGTCTCGGAGATACGCAGTATTTT.

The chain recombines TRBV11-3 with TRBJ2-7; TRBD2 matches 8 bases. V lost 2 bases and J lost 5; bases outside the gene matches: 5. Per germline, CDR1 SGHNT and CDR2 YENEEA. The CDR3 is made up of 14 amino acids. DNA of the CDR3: TGTGCCAGCAGCTTATATTCCGGGGGGGACGAGCAGTACTTC. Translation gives CASSLYSGGDEQYF.

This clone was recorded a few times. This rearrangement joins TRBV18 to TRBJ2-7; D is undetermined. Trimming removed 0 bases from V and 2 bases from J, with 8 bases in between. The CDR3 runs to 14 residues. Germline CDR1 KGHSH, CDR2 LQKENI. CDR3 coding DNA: TGTGCCAGCTCACCACCGGGCCTGCCCTACGAGCAGTACTTC. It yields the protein CASSPPGLPYEQYF.

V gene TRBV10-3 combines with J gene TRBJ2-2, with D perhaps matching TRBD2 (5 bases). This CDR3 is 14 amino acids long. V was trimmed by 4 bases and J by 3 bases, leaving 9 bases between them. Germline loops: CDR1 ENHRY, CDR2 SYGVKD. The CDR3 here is CAISGARDTGELFF. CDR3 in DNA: TGTGCCATCAGTGGGGCGAGGGACACCGGGGAGCTGTTTTTT.

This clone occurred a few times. Written as DNA, the CDR3 is TGTGCCAGCAAGGGGACTAGCGGGGGCATTAATGAGCAGTTCTTC. This codes for CASKGTSGGINEQFF. The chain uses TRBV6-6 and TRBJ2-1; 14 positions match TRBD2. After removal of 7 bases from V and 7 bases from J, the junction contained 6 bases not matched to a gene. Looked up from germline, CDR1 is MNHNY and CDR2 is SVGAGI (reference sequence). This CDR3 is 15 amino acids long.

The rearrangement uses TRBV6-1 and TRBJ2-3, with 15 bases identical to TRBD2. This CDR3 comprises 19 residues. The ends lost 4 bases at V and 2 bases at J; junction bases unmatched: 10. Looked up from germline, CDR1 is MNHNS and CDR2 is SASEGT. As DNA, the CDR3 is TGTGCCAGCAGTGGCCGGACAGGGACTAGCGGGGGGTTCACAGATACGCAGTATTTT. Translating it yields CASSGRTGTSGGFTDTQYF.

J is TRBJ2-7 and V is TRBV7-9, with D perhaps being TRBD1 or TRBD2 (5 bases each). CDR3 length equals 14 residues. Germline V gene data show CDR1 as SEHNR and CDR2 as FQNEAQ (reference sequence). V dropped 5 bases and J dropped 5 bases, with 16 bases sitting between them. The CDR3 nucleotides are TGTGCCAGCAGCACTACAACCCGGGACGACGAGCAGTACTTC. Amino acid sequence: CASSTTTRDDEQYF.

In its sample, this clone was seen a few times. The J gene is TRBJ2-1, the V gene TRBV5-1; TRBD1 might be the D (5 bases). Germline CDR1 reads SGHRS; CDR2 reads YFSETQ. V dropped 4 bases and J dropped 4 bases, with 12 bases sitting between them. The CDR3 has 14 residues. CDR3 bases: TGCGCCAGCAGCAACTCCGCAGGGTACAATGAGCAGTTCTTC. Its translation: CASSNSAGYNEQFF.

CDR3 sequence reads: CATSRDPRELAEHTDTQYF. The CDR3 bases are TGTGCCACCAGCAGAGATCCTAGAGAACTAGCGGAACACACAGATACGCAGTATTTT. The gene calls are TRBV15 and TRBJ2-3, with 8 nucleotides matching TRBD2. The CDR3 contains 19 residues. J lost 2 bases, V lost 0 bases, and 13 bases had no gene match. Germline V gene sequence: CDR1 LNHNV, CDR2 YYDKDF (reference sequence).

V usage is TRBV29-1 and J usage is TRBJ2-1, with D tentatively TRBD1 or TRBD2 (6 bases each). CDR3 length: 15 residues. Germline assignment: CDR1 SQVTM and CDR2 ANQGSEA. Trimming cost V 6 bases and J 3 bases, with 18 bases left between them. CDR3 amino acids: CSVGRGGGGYNEQFF. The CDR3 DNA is TGCAGCGTGGGACGGGGAGGAGGGGGCTACAATGAGCAGTTCTTC.